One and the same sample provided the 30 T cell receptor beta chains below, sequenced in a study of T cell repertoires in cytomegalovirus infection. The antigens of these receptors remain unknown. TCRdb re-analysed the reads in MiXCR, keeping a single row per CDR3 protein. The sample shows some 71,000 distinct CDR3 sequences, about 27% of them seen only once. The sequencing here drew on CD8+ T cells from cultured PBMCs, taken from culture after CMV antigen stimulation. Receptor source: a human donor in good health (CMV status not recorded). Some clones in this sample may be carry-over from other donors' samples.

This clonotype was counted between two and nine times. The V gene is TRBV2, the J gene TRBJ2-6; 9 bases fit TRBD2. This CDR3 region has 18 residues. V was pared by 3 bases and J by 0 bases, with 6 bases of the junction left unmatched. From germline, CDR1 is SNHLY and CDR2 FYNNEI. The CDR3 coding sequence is TGTGCCAGCAGTGATGGACTAGCGAAAATCTCTGGGGCCAACGTCCTGACTTTC. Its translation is CASSDGLAKISGANVLTF.

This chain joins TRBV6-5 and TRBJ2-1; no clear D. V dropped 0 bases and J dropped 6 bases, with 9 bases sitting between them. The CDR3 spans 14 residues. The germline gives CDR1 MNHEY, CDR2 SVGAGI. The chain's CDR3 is CASSYSSGGNEQFF. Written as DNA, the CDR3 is TGTGCCAGCAGTTACTCCTCAGGTGGCAATGAGCAGTTCTTC.

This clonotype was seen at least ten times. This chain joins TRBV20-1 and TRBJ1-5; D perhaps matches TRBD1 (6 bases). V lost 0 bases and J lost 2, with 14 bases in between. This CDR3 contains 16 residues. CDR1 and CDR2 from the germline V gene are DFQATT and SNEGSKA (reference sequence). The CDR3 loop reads CSARDSSRGGNQPQHF. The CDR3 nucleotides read TGCAGTGCTAGAGATTCGTCCAGGGGTGGCAATCAGCCCCAGCATTTT.

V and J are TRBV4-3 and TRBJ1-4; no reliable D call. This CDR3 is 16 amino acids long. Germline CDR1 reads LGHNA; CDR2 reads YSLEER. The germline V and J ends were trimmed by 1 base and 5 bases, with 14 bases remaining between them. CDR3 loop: CASSQGTAQLNEKLFF. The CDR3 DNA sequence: TGCGCCAGCAGCCAAGGCACGGCCCAGCTAAATGAAAAACTGTTTTTT.

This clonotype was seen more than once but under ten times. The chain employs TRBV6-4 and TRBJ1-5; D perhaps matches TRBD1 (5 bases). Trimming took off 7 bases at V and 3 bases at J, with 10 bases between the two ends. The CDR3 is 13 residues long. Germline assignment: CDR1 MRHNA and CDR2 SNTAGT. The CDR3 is CASNGTDNQPQHF. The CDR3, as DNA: TGTGCCAGCAATGGGACGGACAATCAGCCCCAGCATTTT.

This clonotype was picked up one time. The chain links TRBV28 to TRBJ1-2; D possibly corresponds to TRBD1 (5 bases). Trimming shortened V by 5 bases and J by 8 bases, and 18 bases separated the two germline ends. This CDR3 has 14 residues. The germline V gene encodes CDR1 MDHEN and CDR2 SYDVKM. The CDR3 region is CASSLGGHLWGYTF. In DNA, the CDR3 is TGTGCCAGCAGTCTTGGGGGTCACCTATGGGGCTACACCTTC.

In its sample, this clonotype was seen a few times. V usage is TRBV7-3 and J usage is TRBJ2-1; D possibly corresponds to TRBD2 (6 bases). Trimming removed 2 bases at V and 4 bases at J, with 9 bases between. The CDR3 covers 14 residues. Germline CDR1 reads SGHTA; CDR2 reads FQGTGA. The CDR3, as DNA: TGTGCCAGCAGCTTATCCGGGGGTTACAATGAGCAGTTCTTC. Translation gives CASSLSGGYNEQFF. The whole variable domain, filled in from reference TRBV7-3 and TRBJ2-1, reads GAGVSQTPSNKVTEKGKYVELRCDPISGHTALYWYRQSLGQGPEFLIYFQGTGAADDSGLPNDRFFAVRPEGSVSTLKIQRTERGDSAVYLCASSLSGGYNEQFFGPGTRLTVL.

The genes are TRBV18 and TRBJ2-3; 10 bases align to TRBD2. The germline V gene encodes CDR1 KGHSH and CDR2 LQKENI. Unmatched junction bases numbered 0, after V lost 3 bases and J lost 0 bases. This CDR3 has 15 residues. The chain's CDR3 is CASSPTSGSTDTQYF. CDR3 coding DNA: TGTGCCAGCTCACCGACTAGCGGGAGCACAGATACGCAGTATTTT.

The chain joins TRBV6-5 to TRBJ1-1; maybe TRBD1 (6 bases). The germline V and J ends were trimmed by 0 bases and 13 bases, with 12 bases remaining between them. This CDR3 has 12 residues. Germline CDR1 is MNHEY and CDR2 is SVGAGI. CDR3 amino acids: CASSYSGGPGFF. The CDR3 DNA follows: TGTGCCAGCAGTTACTCCGGGGGGCCTGGTTTCTTT.

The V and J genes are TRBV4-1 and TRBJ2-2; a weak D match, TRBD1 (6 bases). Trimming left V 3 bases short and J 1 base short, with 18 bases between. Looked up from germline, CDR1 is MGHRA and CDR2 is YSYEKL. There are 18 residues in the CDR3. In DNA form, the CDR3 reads TGCGCCAGCAGCCAGGATTACAGGGCTAGCCAGAACACCGGGGAGCTGTTTTTT. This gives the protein CASSQDYRASQNTGELFF.

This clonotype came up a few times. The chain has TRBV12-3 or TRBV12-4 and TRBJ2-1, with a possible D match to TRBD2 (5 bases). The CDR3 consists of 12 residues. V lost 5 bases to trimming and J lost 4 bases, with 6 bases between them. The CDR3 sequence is CASSRTYNEQFF. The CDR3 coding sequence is TGTGCCAGCAGTAGGACTTACAATGAGCAGTTCTTC.

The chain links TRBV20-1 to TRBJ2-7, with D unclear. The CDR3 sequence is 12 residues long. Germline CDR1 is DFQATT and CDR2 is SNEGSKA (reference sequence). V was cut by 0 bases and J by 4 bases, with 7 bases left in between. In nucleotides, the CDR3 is TGCAGTGCTAGAGATTTGACTTACGAGCAGTACTTC. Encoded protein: CSARDLTYEQYF.

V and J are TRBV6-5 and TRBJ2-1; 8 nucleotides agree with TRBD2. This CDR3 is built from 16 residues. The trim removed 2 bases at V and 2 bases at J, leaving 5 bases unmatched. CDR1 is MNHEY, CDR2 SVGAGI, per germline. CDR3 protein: CASSYMAGGPYNEQFF. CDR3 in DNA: TGTGCCAGCAGTTACATGGCGGGGGGCCCCTACAATGAGCAGTTCTTC.

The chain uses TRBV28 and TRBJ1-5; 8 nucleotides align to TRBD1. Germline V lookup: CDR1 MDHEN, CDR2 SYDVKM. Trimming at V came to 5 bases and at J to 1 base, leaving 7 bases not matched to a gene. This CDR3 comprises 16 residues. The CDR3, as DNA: TGTGCCAGCAGTCTCCGACAGGGGATAAGCAATCAGCCCCAGCATTTT. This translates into CASSLRQGISNQPQHF.

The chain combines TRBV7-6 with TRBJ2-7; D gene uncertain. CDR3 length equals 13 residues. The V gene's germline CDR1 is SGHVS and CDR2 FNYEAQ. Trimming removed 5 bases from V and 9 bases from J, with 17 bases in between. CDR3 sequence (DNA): TGTGCCAGCAGCCCAGTGGACGGCCTTGGGCAGTACTTC. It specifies CASSPVDGLGQYF.

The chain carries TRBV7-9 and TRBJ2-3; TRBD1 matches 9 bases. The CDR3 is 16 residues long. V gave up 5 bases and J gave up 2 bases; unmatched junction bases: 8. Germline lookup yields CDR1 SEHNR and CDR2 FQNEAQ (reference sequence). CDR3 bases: TGTGCCAGCAGCCCACGACAGGGGGGCTTCACAGATACGCAGTATTTT. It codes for CASSPRQGGFTDTQYF. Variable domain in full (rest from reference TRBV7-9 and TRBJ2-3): DTGVSQNPRHKITKRGQNVTFRCDPISEHNRLYWYRQTLGQGPEFLTYFQNEAQLEKSRLLSDRFSAERPKGSFSTLEIQRTEQGDSAMYLCASSPRQGGFTDTQYFGPGTRLTVL.

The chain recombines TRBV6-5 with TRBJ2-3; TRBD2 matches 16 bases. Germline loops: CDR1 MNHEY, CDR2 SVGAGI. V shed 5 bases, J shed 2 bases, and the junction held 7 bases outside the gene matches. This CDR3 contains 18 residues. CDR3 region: CASSAGLAGGTNTDTQYF. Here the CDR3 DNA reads TGTGCCAGCAGTGCGGGACTAGCGGGGGGGACAAACACAGATACGCAGTATTTT.

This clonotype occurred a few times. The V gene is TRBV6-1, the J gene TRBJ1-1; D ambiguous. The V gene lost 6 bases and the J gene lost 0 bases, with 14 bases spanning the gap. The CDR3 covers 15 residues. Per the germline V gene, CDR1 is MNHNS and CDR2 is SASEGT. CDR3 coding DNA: TGTGCCAGCAGGGAGACGACGGTCCTGAACACTGAAGCTTTCTTT. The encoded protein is CASRETTVLNTEAFF.

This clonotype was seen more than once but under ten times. CDR3 residues: CSARDWAGGHEQYF. CDR3 coding DNA: TGCAGTGCTAGAGATTGGGCAGGCGGACACGAGCAGTACTTC. V is TRBV20-1 and J is TRBJ2-7; D is ambiguous. CDR1 DFQATT and CDR2 SNEGSKA come from the germline V gene (reference sequence). The V gene lost 0 bases and the J gene lost 5 bases, with 14 bases spanning the gap. CDR3 length: 14 amino acids.

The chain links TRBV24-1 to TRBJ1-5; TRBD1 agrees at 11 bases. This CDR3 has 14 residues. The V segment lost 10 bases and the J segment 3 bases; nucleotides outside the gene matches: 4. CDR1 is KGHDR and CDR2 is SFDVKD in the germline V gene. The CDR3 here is CATRDRGDNQPQHF. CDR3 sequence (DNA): TGTGCCACTCGGGACAGGGGGGACAATCAGCCCCAGCATTTT.

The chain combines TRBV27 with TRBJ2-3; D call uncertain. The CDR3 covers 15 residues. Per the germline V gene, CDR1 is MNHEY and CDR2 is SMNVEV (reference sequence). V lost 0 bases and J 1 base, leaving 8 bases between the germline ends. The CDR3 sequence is CASSLSQRGTDTQYF. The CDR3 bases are TGTGCCAGCAGTTTATCGCAGCGAGGCACAGATACGCAGTATTTT.

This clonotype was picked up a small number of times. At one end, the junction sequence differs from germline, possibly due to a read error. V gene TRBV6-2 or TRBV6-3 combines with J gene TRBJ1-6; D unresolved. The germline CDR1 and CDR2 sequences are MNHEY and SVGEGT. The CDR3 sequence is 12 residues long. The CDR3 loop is CASSYSEPAGSF. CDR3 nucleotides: TGTGCCAGCAGTTACTCTGAACCCGCCGGATCCTTT.

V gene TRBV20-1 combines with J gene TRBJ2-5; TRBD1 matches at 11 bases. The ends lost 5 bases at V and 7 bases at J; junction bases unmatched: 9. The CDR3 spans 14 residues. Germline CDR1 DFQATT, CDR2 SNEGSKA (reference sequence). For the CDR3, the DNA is TGCAGTGCTCCGGGACAGGGGGATCGGGTGACCCAGTACTTC. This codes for CSAPGQGDRVTQYF.

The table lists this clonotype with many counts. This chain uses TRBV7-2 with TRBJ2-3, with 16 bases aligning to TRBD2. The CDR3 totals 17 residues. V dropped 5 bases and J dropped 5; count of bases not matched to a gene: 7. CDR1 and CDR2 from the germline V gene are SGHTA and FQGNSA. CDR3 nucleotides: TGTGCCAGCAGCGCGGGACTAGCGGGGGGGCCTGAAGATACGCAGTATTTT. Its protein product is CASSAGLAGGPEDTQYF.

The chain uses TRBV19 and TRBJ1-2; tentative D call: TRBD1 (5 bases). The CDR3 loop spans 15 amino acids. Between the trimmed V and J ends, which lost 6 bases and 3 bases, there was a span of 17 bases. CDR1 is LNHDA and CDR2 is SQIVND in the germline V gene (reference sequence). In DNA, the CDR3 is TGTGCCAGTAGCCCTCCCCTAGGGGAGGACTATGGCTACACCTTC. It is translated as CASSPPLGEDYGYTF.

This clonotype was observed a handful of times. CDR3 in amino acids: CASSISRGSAGELFF. The CDR3 coding sequence is TGTGCCAGTAGTATCTCTCGGGGGAGCGCCGGGGAGCTGTTTTTT. The rearrangement uses TRBV19 and TRBJ2-2, with D possibly TRBD2 on 6 matching bases. CDR1 LNHDA and CDR2 SQIVND come from the germline V gene (reference sequence). The ends were cut back, 3 bases at V and 6 bases at J, with 14 bases in the middle. This CDR3 is built from 15 residues.

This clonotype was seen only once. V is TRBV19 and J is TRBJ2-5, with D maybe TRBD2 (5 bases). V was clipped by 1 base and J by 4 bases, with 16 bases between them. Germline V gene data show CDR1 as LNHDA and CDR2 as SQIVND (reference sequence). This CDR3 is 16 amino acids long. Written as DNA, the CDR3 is TGTGCCAGTAGTATAGCGGCGGGCCGGAAGGTAGAGACCCAGTACTTC. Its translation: CASSIAAGRKVETQYF.

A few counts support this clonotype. As DNA, the CDR3 is TGCGCCAGCAGCCAAGACCTTACAGGGTCTGGGGCCAACGTCCTGACTTTC. Protein product: CASSQDLTGSGANVLTF. The chain couples TRBV4-3 to TRBJ2-6, with a possible D match to TRBD1 (6 bases). Germline lookup yields CDR1 LGHNA and CDR2 YSLEER. The CDR3 loop spans 17 amino acids. V lost 0 bases and J lost 1, with 10 bases in between.

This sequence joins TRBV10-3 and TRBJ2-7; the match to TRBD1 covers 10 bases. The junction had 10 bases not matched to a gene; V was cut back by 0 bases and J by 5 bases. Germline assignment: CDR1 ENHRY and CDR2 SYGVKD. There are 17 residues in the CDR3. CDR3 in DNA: TGTGCCATCAGTGAGTCCACCCGGACAGGGGGATTCAACGAGCAGTACTTC. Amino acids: CAISESTRTGGFNEQYF.

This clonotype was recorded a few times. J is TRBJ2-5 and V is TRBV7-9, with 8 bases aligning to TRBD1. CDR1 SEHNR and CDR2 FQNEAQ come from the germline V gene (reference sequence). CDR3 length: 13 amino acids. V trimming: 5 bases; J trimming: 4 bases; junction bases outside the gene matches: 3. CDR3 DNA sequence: TGTGCCAGCAGCCACGGACAGGGAGAGACCCAGTACTTC. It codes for CASSHGQGETQYF.